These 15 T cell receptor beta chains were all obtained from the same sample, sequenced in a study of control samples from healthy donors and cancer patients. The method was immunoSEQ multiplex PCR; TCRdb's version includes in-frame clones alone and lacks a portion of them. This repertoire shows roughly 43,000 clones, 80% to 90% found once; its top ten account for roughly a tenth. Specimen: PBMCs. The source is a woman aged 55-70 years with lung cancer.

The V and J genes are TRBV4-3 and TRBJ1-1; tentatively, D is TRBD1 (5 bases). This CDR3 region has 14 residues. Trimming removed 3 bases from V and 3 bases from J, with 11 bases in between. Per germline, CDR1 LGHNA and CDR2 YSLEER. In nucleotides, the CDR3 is TGCGCCAGCAGCCATACAGGCCCCGACACTGAAGCTTTCTTT. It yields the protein CASSHTGPDTEAFF.

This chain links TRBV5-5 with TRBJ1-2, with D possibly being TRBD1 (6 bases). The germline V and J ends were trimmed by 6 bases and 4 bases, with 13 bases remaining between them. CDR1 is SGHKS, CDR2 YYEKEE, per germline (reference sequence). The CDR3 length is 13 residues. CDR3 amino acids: CASNTGSTYGYTF. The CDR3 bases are TGTGCCAGCAATACAGGGAGCACCTATGGCTACACCTTC.

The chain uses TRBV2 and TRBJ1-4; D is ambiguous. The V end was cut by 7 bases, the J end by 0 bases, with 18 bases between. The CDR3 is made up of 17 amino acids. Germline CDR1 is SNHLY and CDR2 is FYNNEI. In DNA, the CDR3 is TGTGCCAGCACCCGGCCGTTAAGACGACCAACTAATGAAAAACTGTTTTTT. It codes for CASTRPLRRPTNEKLFF.

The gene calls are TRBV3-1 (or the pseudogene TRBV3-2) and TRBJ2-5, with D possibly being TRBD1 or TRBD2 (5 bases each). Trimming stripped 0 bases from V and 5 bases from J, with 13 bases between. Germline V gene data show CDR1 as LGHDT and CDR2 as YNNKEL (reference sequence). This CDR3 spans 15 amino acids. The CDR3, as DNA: TGTGCCAGCAGCCAAGAGGGGACCTTTGCCGAGACCCAGTACTTC. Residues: CASSQEGTFAETQYF.

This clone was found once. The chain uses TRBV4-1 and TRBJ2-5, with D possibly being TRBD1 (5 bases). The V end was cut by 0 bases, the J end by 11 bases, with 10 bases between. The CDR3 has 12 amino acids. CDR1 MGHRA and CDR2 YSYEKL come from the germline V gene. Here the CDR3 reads CASSQEAQGQYF. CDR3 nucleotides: TGCGCCAGCAGCCAAGAAGCCCAGGGTCAGTACTTC.

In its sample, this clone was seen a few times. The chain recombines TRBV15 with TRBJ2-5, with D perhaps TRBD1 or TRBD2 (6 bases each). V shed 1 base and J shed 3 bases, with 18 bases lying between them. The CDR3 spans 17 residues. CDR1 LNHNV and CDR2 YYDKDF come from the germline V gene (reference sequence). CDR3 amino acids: CATSRGRAYREEETQYF. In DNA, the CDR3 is TGTGCCACCAGCAGAGGGAGGGCCTACAGGGAGGAAGAGACCCAGTACTTC.

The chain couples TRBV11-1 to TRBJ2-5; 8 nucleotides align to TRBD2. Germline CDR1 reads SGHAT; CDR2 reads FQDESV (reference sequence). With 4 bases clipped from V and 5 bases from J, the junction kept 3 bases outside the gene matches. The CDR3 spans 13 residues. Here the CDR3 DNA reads TGTGCCAGCAGCTCGGGGGGGCGGGAGACCCAGTACTTC. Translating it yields CASSSGGRETQYF.

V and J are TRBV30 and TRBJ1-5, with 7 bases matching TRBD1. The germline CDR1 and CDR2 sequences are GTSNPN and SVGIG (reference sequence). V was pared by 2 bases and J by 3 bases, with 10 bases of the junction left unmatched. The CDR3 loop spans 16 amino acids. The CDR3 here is CAWSPAATGLNQPQHF. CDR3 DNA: TGTGCCTGGAGTCCTGCAGCGACAGGGCTCAATCAGCCCCAGCATTTT.

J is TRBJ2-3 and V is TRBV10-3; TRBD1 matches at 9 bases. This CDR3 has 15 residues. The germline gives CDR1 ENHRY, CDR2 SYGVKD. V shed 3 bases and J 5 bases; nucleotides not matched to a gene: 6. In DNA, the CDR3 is TGTGCCATCAGTGAAAACAGGGGGCAGATAGATACGCAGTATTTT. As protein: CAISENRGQIDTQYF.

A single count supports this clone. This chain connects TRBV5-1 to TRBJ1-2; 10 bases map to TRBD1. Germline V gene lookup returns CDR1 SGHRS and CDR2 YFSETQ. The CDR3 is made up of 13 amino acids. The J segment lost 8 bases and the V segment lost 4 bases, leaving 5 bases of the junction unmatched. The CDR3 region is CASSETGGRGYTF. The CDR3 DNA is TGCGCCAGCAGCGAGACAGGGGGCAGGGGCTACACCTTC.

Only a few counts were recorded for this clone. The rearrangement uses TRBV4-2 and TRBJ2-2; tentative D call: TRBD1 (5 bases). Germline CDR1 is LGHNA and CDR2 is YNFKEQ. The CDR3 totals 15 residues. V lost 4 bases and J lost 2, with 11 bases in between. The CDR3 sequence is CASSLQTVNTGELFF. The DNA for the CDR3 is TGTGCCAGCAGCCTCCAGACAGTAAACACCGGGGAGCTGTTTTTT.

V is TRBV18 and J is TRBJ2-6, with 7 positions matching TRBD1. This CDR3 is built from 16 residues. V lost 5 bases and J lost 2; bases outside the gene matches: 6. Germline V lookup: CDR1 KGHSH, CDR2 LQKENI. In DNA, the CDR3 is TGTGCCAGCTCAGGAGCAGGGGGAACTGGGGCCAACGTCCTGACTTTC. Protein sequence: CASSGAGGTGANVLTF.

DNA for the CDR3: TGTGCCAGCAGCTCCGACAGGGGGCAGGGTCAGCCCCAGCATTTT. This codes for CASSSDRGQGQPQHF. This chain connects TRBV5-5 to TRBJ1-5, with 10 positions matching TRBD1. Trimming removed 3 bases from V and 6 bases from J; junction bases left unmatched: 6. The CDR3 is 15 residues long. Germline V CDR1 and CDR2: SGHKS, YYEKEE (reference sequence).

The CDR3 DNA sequence: TGTGCCAGCAGCTCACAGATGTCCAGTGCTGGGGGCTACACCTTC. This gives the protein CASSSQMSSAGGYTF. The chain is built from TRBV27 and TRBJ1-2; D remains ambiguous. V gave up 6 bases and J gave up 8 bases, with 22 bases separating them. The CDR3 is made up of 15 amino acids. Per germline, CDR1 MNHEY and CDR2 SMNVEV (reference sequence).

The CDR3 DNA reads TGTGCCAGCAGCTACAGGACAGGGGTGGCAGATACGCAGTATTTT. Residues: CASSYRTGVADTQYF. The J gene is TRBJ2-3, the V gene TRBV7-3; 9 bases map to TRBD1. This CDR3 region has 15 residues. Germline lookup yields CDR1 SGHTA and CDR2 FQGTGA. V was clipped by 4 bases and J by 4 bases; unmatched bases: 6.